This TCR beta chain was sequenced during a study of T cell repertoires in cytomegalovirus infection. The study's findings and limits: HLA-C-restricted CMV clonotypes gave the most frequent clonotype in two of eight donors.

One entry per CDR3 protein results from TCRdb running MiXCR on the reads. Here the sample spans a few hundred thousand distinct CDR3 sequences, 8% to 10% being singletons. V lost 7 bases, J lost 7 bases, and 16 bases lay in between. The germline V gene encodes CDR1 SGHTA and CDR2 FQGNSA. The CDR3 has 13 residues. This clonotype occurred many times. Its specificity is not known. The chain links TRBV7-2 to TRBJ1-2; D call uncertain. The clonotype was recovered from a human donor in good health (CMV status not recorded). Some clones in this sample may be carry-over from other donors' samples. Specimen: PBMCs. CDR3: CASTHSRGFGYTF. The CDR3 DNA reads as TGTGCCAGCACCCACTCCCGCGGGTTTGGCTACACCTTC.